This is a list of T cell receptor beta chains from one sample in a study of radiotherapy plus CTLA-4 blockade in lung cancer. Data came from immunoSEQ multiplex PCR; TCRdb stores just in-frame clones and leaves some out. The sample carries fewer than 45,000 clones, 55% to 75% recorded once. This specimen was peripheral blood, taken from a patient treated with radiotherapy plus ipilimumab. The receptor set was obtained from a human donor with non-small cell lung cancer who had stable disease on radiotherapy plus ipilimumab. The CDR3 runs from the conserved cysteine through the conserved F or W. A D gene is named only where the DNA matches it firmly. Where a row states a size, it is once, few, many or the class of an expanded clone; other rows omit it.

J gene,clone size,V gene,D gene,CDR3 protein,CDR3 DNA
TRBJ1-2,-,TRBV7-9,-,CASSLRGTQPNYGYTF,TGTGCCAGCAGCTTAAGGGGGACCCAGCCGAACTATGGCTACACCTTC
TRBJ1-2,-,TRBV6-6,-,CASSYGAGNGGYTF,TGTGCCAGCAGTTACGGAGCGGGGAACGGCGGCTACACCTTC
TRBJ2-7,few,TRBV15,-,CATSRDPGYEQYF,TGTGCCACCAGCAGAGATCCCGGTTACGAGCAGTACTTC
TRBJ1-3,-,TRBV19,-,CATRPRLSSGNTIYF,TGTGCCACCCGCCCAAGACTGAGCTCTGGAAACACCATATATTTT
TRBJ1-6,-,TRBV5-5,TRBD1,CASSRTGDRSIGPLHF,TGTGCCAGCAGCCGGACAGGGGACAGAAGTATAGGGCCCCTCCACTTT
TRBJ1-2,-,TRBV11-2,-,CASSQDIRPPTYGYTF,TGCGCCAGCAGCCAAGACATCAGGCCCCCTACTTATGGCTACACCTTC
TRBJ1-4,once,TRBV19,-,CASSIGQGNEKLFF,TGTGCCAGTAGTATCGGGCAGGGCAATGAAAAACTGTTTTTT
TRBJ1-1,-,TRBV19,TRBD1,CASSIRTGKSSNTEAFF,TGTGCCAGTAGTATAAGGACAGGGAAATCCTCGAACACTGAAGCTTTCTTT
TRBJ2-3,-,TRBV30,-,CAWSGGLSTDTQYF,TGTGCCTGGAGTGGAGGGCTGAGCACAGATACGCAGTATTTT
TRBJ2-7,few,TRBV29-1,TRBD2,CSVSTGRLAGEAYEQYF,TGCAGCGTTTCGACAGGTCGACTAGCGGGCGAGGCCTACGAGCAGTACTTC
TRBJ1-1,-,TRBV18,-,CASSPRTGLATEAFF,TGTGCCAGCTCACCACGTACAGGTCTGGCCACTGAAGCTTTCTTT
TRBJ1-2,-,TRBV7-8,-,CASSLDRPGGYTF,TGTGCCAGCAGCCTTGACAGGCCGGGGGGCTACACCTTC
TRBJ2-5,-,TRBV7-7,TRBD2,CASSLDGGAIGETQYF,TGTGCCAGCAGCTTAGACGGGGGGGCGATTGGGGAGACCCAGTACTTC
TRBJ1-5,-,TRBV30,-,CAWSDGGATQPQHF,TGTGCCTGGAGTGATGGGGGGGCTACTCAGCCCCAGCATTTT
TRBJ2-2,-,TRBV27,TRBD1,CASTPGDRVDTGELFF,TGTGCCAGCACCCCAGGGGACAGGGTGGACACCGGGGAGCTGTTTTTT
TRBJ2-1,-,TRBV19,-,CASSNLRRGEQFF,TGTGCCAGTAGTAACCTTAGGCGGGGTGAGCAGTTCTTC
TRBJ2-7,-,TRBV11-2,-,CASSLDRDSTREQYF,TGTGCCAGCAGCTTAGATCGCGACAGTACACGGGAGCAGTACTTC
TRBJ1-5,medium-sized,TRBV5-6,-,CASSTTGSAGGNQPQHF,TGTGCCAGCAGCACAACCGGGTCGGCCGGGGGCAATCAGCCCCAGCATTTT
TRBJ1-1,once,TRBV7-9,TRBD1,CASSQGQGAPIF,TGTGCCAGCAGCCAGGGACAGGGGGCTCCGATCTTT